These 15 T cell receptor beta chains originate from one sample sequenced in a study of beta chain features in type 1 diabetes. Since all of the isolated RNA was reverse transcribed, expressed TCRB transcripts were what got sequenced. Assay used: immunoSEQ multiplex PCR; TCRdb lists only in-frame clones, some missing. Among almost 350,000 clones listed, approximately 8% were seen once. Sequenced input: central memory CD4+ T cells from blood. The source is a young woman in good health.

The V gene is TRBV5-1, the J gene TRBJ2-3; 11 bases line up with TRBD2. CDR3 length: 17 residues. Germline V gene data show CDR1 as SGHRS and CDR2 as YFSETQ. The J segment lost 6 bases and the V segment lost 0 bases, leaving 9 bases of the junction unmatched. The CDR3, as DNA: TGCGCCAGCAGCTTGGAACTAGCGGGGGCTGGCTCGGATACGCAGTATTTT. This codes for CASSLELAGAGSDTQYF.

The rearrangement joins TRBV10-3 to TRBJ2-5; D uncertain. The CDR3 consists of 12 residues. Germline assignment: CDR1 ENHRY and CDR2 SYGVKD. V lost 8 bases and J 1 base, leaving 8 bases between the germline ends. CDR3: CAISNSQETQYF. CDR3 nucleotide sequence: TGTGCCATCTCGAACAGCCAAGAGACCCAGTACTTC.

The CDR3 loop reads CASSPGLQSTDTQYF. The CDR3 DNA reads as TGTGCCAGCAGCCCGGGACTGCAGTCCACAGATACGCAGTATTTT. The chain has TRBV7-9 and TRBJ2-3; TRBD2 is a possible D gene (6 bases). Trimming took off 5 bases at V and 2 bases at J, with 14 bases between the two ends. The CDR3 is 15 amino acids. From germline, CDR1 is SEHNR and CDR2 FQNEAQ (reference sequence).

In this sample, this clone turned up a few times. The chain joins TRBV28 to TRBJ2-7, with 11 positions matching TRBD2. This CDR3 region has 16 residues. Trimming cost V 5 bases and J 4 bases; bases outside gene matches: 10. The germline gives CDR1 MDHEN, CDR2 SYDVKM. CDR3 protein: CASSPRGTSGSYEQYF. CDR3 in DNA: TGTGCCAGCAGTCCCCGAGGCACTAGCGGGAGTTACGAGCAGTACTTC.

This clone has a handful of counts. V usage is TRBV4-2 and J usage is TRBJ2-3; 9 positions agree with TRBD2. The length of the CDR3 is 17 residues. V lost 4 bases and J lost 4; bases outside the gene matches: 12. Per germline, CDR1 LGHNA and CDR2 YNFKEQ. The CDR3 sequence is CASSPTPGLATPDTQYF. DNA of the CDR3: TGTGCCAGCAGCCCCACTCCGGGACTAGCCACCCCAGATACGCAGTATTTT.

This clone was seen repeatedly, ten times or more. The chain links TRBV14 to TRBJ1-1; weak D call: TRBD1 (6 bases). Germline CDR1 is SGHDN and CDR2 is FVKESK. The CDR3 has 13 amino acids. V shed 0 bases and J shed 10 bases, with 12 bases lying between them. This chain's CDR3 is CASSQEWGRRAFF. DNA of the CDR3: TGTGCCAGCAGCCAAGAGTGGGGGCGGCGAGCTTTCTTT.

J is TRBJ1-4 and V is TRBV5-1; D unresolved. This CDR3 spans 15 amino acids. Between the trimmed V and J ends, which lost 0 bases and 8 bases, there was a span of 14 bases. The V gene's germline CDR1 is SGHRS and CDR2 YFSETQ. The DNA of the CDR3 is TGCGCCAGCAGCTTGGAAGGAACAACGGGGGAAAAACTGTTTTTT. It is translated as CASSLEGTTGEKLFF.

This clone was recorded many times. The sample carries other DNA sequences with the same CDR3. The chain couples TRBV10-3 to TRBJ2-2; 7 bases match TRBD1. CDR3 length equals 14 residues. CDR1 is ENHRY and CDR2 is SYGVKD in the germline V gene. The V gene end was trimmed by 6 bases and the J gene end by 1 base; junction bases not matched to a gene: 2. The CDR3 spells CAIRAGGNTGELFF. For the CDR3, the DNA is TGTGCCATCAGAGCAGGGGGGAACACCGGGGAGCTGTTTTTT.

This clone was seen a few times. This chain connects TRBV29-1 to TRBJ2-2, with D perhaps being TRBD1 or TRBD2 (5 bases each). Germline V CDR1 and CDR2: SQVTM, ANQGSEA. The ends were cut back, 3 bases at V and 8 bases at J, with 13 bases in the middle. This CDR3 comprises 13 residues. This CDR3 is CSVDLRGAGELFF. The CDR3 DNA reads TGCAGCGTTGACCTGAGAGGGGCAGGGGAGCTGTTTTTT.

This clone has just a few counts. DNA for the CDR3: TGCGCCAGCAGCGGGGGACAGTTAACCTACGAGCAGTACTTC. Translation: CASSGGQLTYEQYF. This chain joins TRBV5-1 and TRBJ2-7; 7 bases fit TRBD1. Germline CDR1 and CDR2: SGHRS and YFSETQ. Losses at the gene ends were 4 bases for V and 2 bases for J; bases not matched to a gene: 6. The CDR3 is 14 amino acids.

J is TRBJ2-1 and V is TRBV28; tentative D call: TRBD2 (6 bases). The CDR3 consists of 14 residues. V was pared by 3 bases and J by 5 bases, with 11 bases between. Germline V gives CDR1 MDHEN, CDR2 SYDVKM. The CDR3 sequence is CASSLGTFNNEQFF. The CDR3 region has the DNA TGTGCCAGCAGTTTGGGGACTTTTAACAATGAGCAGTTCTTC.

The chain has TRBV6-6 and TRBJ1-4; tentatively, D is TRBD1 (6 bases). Per the germline V gene, CDR1 is MNHNY and CDR2 is SVGAGI (reference sequence). V was cut by 7 bases and J by 4 bases, with 13 bases left in between. This CDR3 is built from 14 residues. CDR3 loop: CASMWGQGNEKLFF. The CDR3 region has the DNA TGTGCCAGCATGTGGGGGCAGGGTAATGAAAAACTGTTTTTT.

V and J are TRBV5-4 and TRBJ2-7; TRBD2 matches at 11 bases. The CDR3 loop spans 14 amino acids. Germline V gene lookup returns CDR1 SGHNT and CDR2 YYREEE (reference sequence). J gave up 5 bases and V 0 bases, and 1 base lay outside the gene matches. The CDR3 loop is CASSLELAGDEQYF. CDR3 bases: TGTGCCAGCAGCTTGGAACTAGCGGGAGACGAGCAGTACTTC.

The chain employs TRBV6-5 and TRBJ2-5; no clear D. The CDR3 contains 13 residues. Germline CDR1 reads MNHEY; CDR2 reads SVGAGI. V lost 2 bases and J lost 7, with 11 bases in between. Here the CDR3 reads CASSYREERTQYF. The DNA of the CDR3 is TGTGCCAGCAGTTACCGCGAAGAGCGGACCCAGTACTTC.

V is TRBV19 and J is TRBJ2-2; no clear D gene. CDR3 length: 15 amino acids. Germline CDR1 reads LNHDA; CDR2 reads SQIVND (reference sequence). V was clipped by 6 bases and J by 0 bases, with 11 bases between them. CDR3 region: CASRRTGTNTGELFF. The CDR3 DNA reads TGTGCCAGTAGAAGGACCGGAACGAACACCGGGGAGCTGTTTTTT.